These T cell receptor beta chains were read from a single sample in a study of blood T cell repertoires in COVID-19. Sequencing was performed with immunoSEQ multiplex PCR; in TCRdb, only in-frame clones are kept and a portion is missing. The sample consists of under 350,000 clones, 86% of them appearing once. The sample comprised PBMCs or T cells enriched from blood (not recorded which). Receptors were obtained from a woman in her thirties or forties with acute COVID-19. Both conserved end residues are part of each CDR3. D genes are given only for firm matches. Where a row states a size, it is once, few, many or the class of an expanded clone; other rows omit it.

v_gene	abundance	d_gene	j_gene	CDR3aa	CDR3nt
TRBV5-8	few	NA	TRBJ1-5	CASSETVHSNQPQHF	TGTGCCAGCAGCGAAACAGTACATAGCAATCAGCCCCAGCATTTT
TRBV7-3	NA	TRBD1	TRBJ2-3	CASSRLGQGSTDTQYF	TGTGCCAGCAGCCGCCTTGGACAGGGGAGCACAGATACGCAGTATTTT
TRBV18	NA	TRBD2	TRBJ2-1	CASSPPSGGGPYNEQFF	TGTGCCAGCTCACCACCGTCGGGAGGGGGACCCTACAATGAGCAGTTCTTC
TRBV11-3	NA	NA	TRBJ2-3	CASSLEAADTQYF	TGTGCCAGCAGCTTAGAAGCTGCAGATACGCAGTATTTT
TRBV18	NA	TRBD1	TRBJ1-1	CASSGTGPGGEAFF	TGTGCCAGCTCAGGGACAGGGCCTGGGGGTGAAGCTTTCTTT
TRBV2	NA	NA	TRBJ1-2	CASSAQQVGYGYTF	TGTGCCAGCAGTGCCCAACAGGTGGGGTATGGCTACACCTTC
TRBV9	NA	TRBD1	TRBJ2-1	CASSAGQAISLGEQFF	TGTGCCAGCAGCGCGGGACAGGCTATTTCCCTTGGGGAGCAGTTCTTC
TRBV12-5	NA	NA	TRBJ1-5	CASGLEAISNQPQHF	TGTGCTAGTGGTTTAGAGGCGATTAGCAATCAGCCCCAGCATTTT
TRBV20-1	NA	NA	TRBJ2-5	CSATAGETQYF	TGCAGTGCAACGGCGGGAGAGACCCAGTACTTC
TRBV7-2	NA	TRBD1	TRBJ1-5	CASSLTGTGSNQPQHF	TGTGCCAGCAGCTTGACCGGGACAGGGTCCAATCAGCCCCAGCATTTT
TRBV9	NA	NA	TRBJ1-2	CASSVAGGTPYGYTF	TGTGCCAGCAGCGTAGCCGGGGGGACCCCCTATGGCTACACCTTC
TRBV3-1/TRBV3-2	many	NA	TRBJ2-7	CASSQGHREIYEQYF	TGTGCCAGCAGCCAAGGGCACAGGGAAATCTACGAGCAGTACTTC
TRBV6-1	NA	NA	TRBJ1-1	CASSEDKYTEAFF	TGTGCCAGCAGTGAGGACAAATACACTGAAGCTTTCTTT
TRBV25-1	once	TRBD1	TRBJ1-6	CASSEATGTGGWDSPLHF	TGTGCCAGCAGTGAAGCAACCGGGACAGGAGGTTGGGATTCACCCCTCCACTTT
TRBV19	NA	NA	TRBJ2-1	CASTQWGGNNEQFF	TGTGCCAGTACCCAATGGGGGGGCAACAATGAGCAGTTCTTC
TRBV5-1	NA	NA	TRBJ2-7	CASSLASGSREQYF	TGCGCCAGCAGCTTGGCGTCAGGATCACGCGAGCAGTACTTC
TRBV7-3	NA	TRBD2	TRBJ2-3	CASSSLAGGTDTQYF	TGTGCCAGCAGCTCACTAGCGGGGGGCACAGATACGCAGTATTTT
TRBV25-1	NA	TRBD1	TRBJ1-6	CASRENGQAGMALHF	TGTGCCAGTCGTGAGAACGGACAGGCGGGTATGGCCCTCCACTTT
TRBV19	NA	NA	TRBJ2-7	CASSTFSRATYEQYF	TGTGCCAGTAGTACTTTCAGCAGGGCTACCTACGAGCAGTACTTC
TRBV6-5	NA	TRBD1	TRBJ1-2	CASRTGVGGYTF	TGTGCCAGCAGGACAGGGGTAGGCGGCTACACCTTC
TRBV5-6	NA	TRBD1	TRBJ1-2	CASSWGPTTGDYGYTF	TGTGCCAGCAGCTGGGGGCCTACGACAGGGGACTATGGCTACACCTTC
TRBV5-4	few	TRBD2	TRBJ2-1	CASSLGTSGYNEQFF	TGTGCCAGCAGCTTGGGGACTAGCGGTTACAATGAGCAGTTCTTC
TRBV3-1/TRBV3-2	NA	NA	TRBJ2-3	CASSQSKPDTQYF	TGTGCCAGCAGCCAATCGAAGCCGGATACGCAGTATTTT